The rows below give T cell receptor beta chains drawn from one sample of a study of shared clonotypes between healthy human individuals. Generated by immunoSEQ multiplex PCR, the TCRdb table keeps only in-frame clones and is missing some. The data hold about 1.1 million clones, with 77% observed a single time. Source material: memory CD4+ T cells from PBMCs. Receptor source: a man between 18 and 35 years old in good health. Some clones in this sample may be carry-over from other donors' samples. Each CDR3 is given with its conserved first and last residue. Each record gives: clone size, J gene, V gene, D gene, CDR3 DNA, CDR3 protein. A D gene is named only where the DNA matches it firmly. Size tells how often a clone was seen (once, few, many) or the class of an expanded clone, and some rows leave it out.

clone_size: few; j_call: TRBJ1-1; v_call: TRBV5-1; d_call: -; cdr3_nt: TGCGCCAGCAGCTTGAGGAGCGGCACTGAAGCTTTCTTT; cdr3_aa: CASSLRSGTEAFF
clone_size: few; j_call: TRBJ1-1; v_call: TRBV29-1; d_call: -; cdr3_nt: TGCAGCGCCGGGGGGTCGGTCAACACTGAAGCTTTCTTT; cdr3_aa: CSAGGSVNTEAFF
clone_size: once; j_call: TRBJ2-1; v_call: TRBV27; d_call: TRBD2; cdr3_nt: TGTGCCAGCAGTCGCGTATTTGCTAGCGGGAGCCATGAGCAGTTCTTC; cdr3_aa: CASSRVFASGSHEQFF
clone_size: -; j_call: TRBJ1-3; v_call: TRBV18; d_call: -; cdr3_nt: TGTGCCAGCTCAGCCGACAGCGGGTCCCTCTCTGGAAACACCATATATTTT; cdr3_aa: CASSADSGSLSGNTIYF
clone_size: -; j_call: TRBJ1-4; v_call: TRBV5-1; d_call: TRBD1; cdr3_nt: TGCGCCAGCAGCTTGGAAACAGGGGGGGTTGAAAAACTGTTTTTT; cdr3_aa: CASSLETGGVEKLFF
clone_size: -; j_call: TRBJ2-7; v_call: TRBV23-1; d_call: -; cdr3_nt: TGCGCCAGCAGTCCCTCCCGCGGTCATAGCTCCTACGAGCAGTACTTC; cdr3_aa: CASSPSRGHSSYEQYF
clone_size: -; j_call: TRBJ1-2; v_call: TRBV6-5; d_call: TRBD1; cdr3_nt: TGTGCCAGCAGTGGAGTGACGAGGGGGCGCGGTGGCTACACCTTC; cdr3_aa: CASSGVTRGRGGYTF
clone_size: -; j_call: TRBJ2-7; v_call: TRBV7-2; d_call: TRBD2; cdr3_nt: TGTGCCAGCAGCTTCCCCAAGACTAGCGGGAGGTCAAGCTCCTACGAGCAGTACTTC; cdr3_aa: CASSFPKTSGRSSSYEQYF
clone_size: -; j_call: TRBJ1-4; v_call: TRBV7-9; d_call: -; cdr3_nt: TGTGCCAGCAGCTTACCAGTCGGGGCCCTTAATGAAAAACTGTTTTTT; cdr3_aa: CASSLPVGALNEKLFF
clone_size: -; j_call: TRBJ2-1; v_call: TRBV5-1; d_call: -; cdr3_nt: TGCGCCAGCAGCTTGACGGCGGGAACCAGGAATGAGCAGTTCTTC; cdr3_aa: CASSLTAGTRNEQFF
clone_size: -; j_call: TRBJ2-3; v_call: TRBV28; d_call: -; cdr3_nt: TGTGCCAGCAGCCCCGGGGGCGCGAGGACAGATACGCAGTATTTT; cdr3_aa: CASSPGGARTDTQYF
clone_size: -; j_call: TRBJ2-1; v_call: TRBV19; d_call: TRBD2; cdr3_nt: TGTGCCAGTAGTATAGCGGGGGGGATTGGCAATGAGCAGTTCTTC; cdr3_aa: CASSIAGGIGNEQFF
clone_size: -; j_call: TRBJ1-3; v_call: TRBV7-9; d_call: -; cdr3_nt: TGTGCCAGCACCTATTCCTTCTCTGGAAACACCATATATTTT; cdr3_aa: CASTYSFSGNTIYF
clone_size: -; j_call: TRBJ2-7; v_call: TRBV5-1; d_call: -; cdr3_nt: TGCGCCAGCTGTGAAAATAGCGGTCCCTACGAGCAGTACTTC; cdr3_aa: CASCENSGPYEQYF
clone_size: -; j_call: TRBJ1-3; v_call: TRBV6-6; d_call: TRBD1; cdr3_nt: TGTGCCAGCAGCCGGACAGGGGAGAACACCATATATTTT; cdr3_aa: CASSRTGENTIYF
clone_size: -; j_call: TRBJ1-1; v_call: TRBV4-1; d_call: -; cdr3_nt: TGCGCCAGCAGCCAAGAAGGTCTCCGCAGGGCCAAAGGACCGAACACTGAAGCTTTCTTT; cdr3_aa: CASSQEGLRRAKGPNTEAFF
clone_size: -; j_call: TRBJ2-1; v_call: TRBV28; d_call: -; cdr3_nt: TGTGCCAGCGGGGTCACCTACAATGAGCAGTTCTTC; cdr3_aa: CASGVTYNEQFF
clone_size: few; j_call: TRBJ2-3; v_call: TRBV5-4; d_call: -; cdr3_nt: TGTGCCAGCAGCTTGGGGGGGCTTAGCACAGATACGCAGTATTTT; cdr3_aa: CASSLGGLSTDTQYF
clone_size: -; j_call: TRBJ1-5; v_call: TRBV18; d_call: -; cdr3_nt: TGTGCCAGCTCACCAAAACCCGGACAGCCGAATCAGCCCCAGCATTTT; cdr3_aa: CASSPKPGQPNQPQHF
clone_size: once; j_call: TRBJ1-2; v_call: TRBV5-6; d_call: -; cdr3_nt: TGTGCCAGCAGCTTGGTTGGGTCCTCGAACTATGGCTACACCTTC; cdr3_aa: CASSLVGSSNYGYTF
clone_size: -; j_call: TRBJ2-7; v_call: TRBV6-1; d_call: TRBD2; cdr3_nt: TGTGCCAGCAGTGAACGGCGGACAGCCGGGACTAGCCATATCTACGAGCAGTACTTC; cdr3_aa: CASSERRTAGTSHIYEQYF
clone_size: few; j_call: TRBJ1-2; v_call: TRBV19; d_call: -; cdr3_nt: TGTGCCAGTAGTATGGTGCACAGCACCCGCTATGGCTACACCTTC; cdr3_aa: CASSMVHSTRYGYTF
clone_size: -; j_call: TRBJ2-2; v_call: TRBV7-6; d_call: -; cdr3_nt: TGTGCCAGCAGCTCAACGTGGACCGGGGAGCTGTTTTTT; cdr3_aa: CASSSTWTGELFF
clone_size: -; j_call: TRBJ2-1; v_call: TRBV7-7; d_call: -; cdr3_nt: TGTGCCAGCAGCCTAGGGGGGGGCAATGAGCAGTTCTTC; cdr3_aa: CASSLGGGNEQFF
clone_size: -; j_call: TRBJ1-6; v_call: TRBV9; d_call: -; cdr3_nt: TGTGCCAGCAGCGTAAAAGGGCTGGGTTCACCCCTCCACTTT; cdr3_aa: CASSVKGLGSPLHF